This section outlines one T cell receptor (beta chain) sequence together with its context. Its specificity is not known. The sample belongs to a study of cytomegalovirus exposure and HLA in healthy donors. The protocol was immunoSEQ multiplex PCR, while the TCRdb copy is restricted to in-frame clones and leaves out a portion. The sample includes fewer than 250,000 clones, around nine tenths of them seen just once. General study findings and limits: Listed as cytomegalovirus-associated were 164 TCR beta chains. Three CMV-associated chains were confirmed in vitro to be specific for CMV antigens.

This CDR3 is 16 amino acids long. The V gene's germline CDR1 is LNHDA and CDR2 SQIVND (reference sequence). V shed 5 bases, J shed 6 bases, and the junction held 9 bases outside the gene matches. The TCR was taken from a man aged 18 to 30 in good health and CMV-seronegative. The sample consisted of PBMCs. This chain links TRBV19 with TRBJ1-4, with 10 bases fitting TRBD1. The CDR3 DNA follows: TGTGCCAGTAGTTCCCTCCCGGGACAGGGGCATGAAAAACTGTTTTTT. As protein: CASSSLPGQGHEKLFF.